A single T cell receptor beta chain is shown here with its context. This sample was included in a study of T-cell reconstitution after alpha-beta-depleted transplantation in children. TCRbeta library construction was performed incorporating unique molecular identifiers. MiXCR was run by TCRdb on the PCR reads, yielding one entry per CDR3 protein. The table includes 700,000 to 950,000 distinct CDR3 sequences, about 16% detected once. This CDR3 has 18 residues. V trimming: 0 bases; J trimming: 1 base; junction bases outside the gene matches: 9. Germline-derived CDR1 and CDR2 are DFQATT and SNEGSKA (reference sequence).

The V call is TRBV20-1, the J call TRBJ2-3; TRBD2 matches at 11 bases. This TCR derives from a male patient younger than 18 who had a stem cell transplant for acute lymphoblastic leukemia, so the T cells may come from the graft donor. The sample in question was PBMCs, mostly from graft donor cells, obtained 360 days after TCRalphabeta/CD19-depleted stem cell transplant. In DNA form, the CDR3 reads TGCAGTGCTAGAGATCGGCTACCACTAGCGGGAGGCACAGATACGCAGTATTTT. As protein: CSARDRLPLAGGTDTQYF.